This T cell receptor beta chain originates from a study of shared clonotypes between healthy human individuals. General study results and limits: Non-shared clonotypes showed lower generation probabilities than clonotypes common to all four donors.

On this clone: Its antigen is unidentified.

This CDR3 region has 11 residues. The V gene lost 1 base and the J gene lost 8 bases, with 9 bases spanning the gap. CDR1 is DFQATT, CDR2 SNEGSKA, per germline (reference sequence). From CD4+ cells came CD45RA+ naive and CD45RA-negative memory subsets. Samples underwent the assay at deep level. Assay: immunoSEQ multiplex PCR; the TCRdb copy retains only in-frame clones and omits some. The sample carries around 700,000 clones, roughly 70% recorded once. The rearrangement links TRBV20-1 to TRBJ2-7, with D tentatively TRBD2 (5 bases). The receptor was derived from a woman aged 25-40 years in good health. Sequencing was carried out using memory CD4+ T cells sorted from blood. Subset described: CD45RA-negative fraction. CDR3 DNA sequence: TGCAGTGCTAGAGCCGAGCGGAAGCAGTACTTC. Its translation: CSARAERKQYF.